This TCR beta chain stems from a study of blood T cell repertoires in COVID-19. V lost 0 bases, J lost 5 bases, and 11 bases lay in between. This CDR3 region has 14 residues. Per the germline V gene, CDR1 is SGHRS and CDR2 is YFSETQ. Generated by immunoSEQ multiplex PCR, the TCRdb table keeps only in-frame clones and is missing some. The table records fewer than 50,000 clones, over 75% of them present only once. Sequencing was carried out using peripheral blood. V and J are TRBV5-1 and TRBJ1-1, with no clear D. The TCR was taken from a human donor in a cohort sampled during active COVID-19. In DNA form, the CDR3 reads TGCGCCAGCAGCTTGGAACTGACGGGTACTGAAGCTTTCTTT. This codes for CASSLELTGTEAFF.